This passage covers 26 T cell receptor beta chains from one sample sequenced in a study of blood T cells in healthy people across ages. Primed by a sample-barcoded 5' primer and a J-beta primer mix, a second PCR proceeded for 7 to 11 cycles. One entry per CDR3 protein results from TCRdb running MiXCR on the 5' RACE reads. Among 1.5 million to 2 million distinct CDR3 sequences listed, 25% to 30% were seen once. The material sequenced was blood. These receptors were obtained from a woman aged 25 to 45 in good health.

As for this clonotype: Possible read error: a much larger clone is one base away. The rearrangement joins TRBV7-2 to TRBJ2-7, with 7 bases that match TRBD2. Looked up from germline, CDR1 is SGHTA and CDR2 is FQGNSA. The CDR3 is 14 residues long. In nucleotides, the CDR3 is TGTGCCAACAGCTTTAGCGGGTTCCCCTACGAGCAGTACTTC. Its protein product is CANSFSGFPYEQYF.

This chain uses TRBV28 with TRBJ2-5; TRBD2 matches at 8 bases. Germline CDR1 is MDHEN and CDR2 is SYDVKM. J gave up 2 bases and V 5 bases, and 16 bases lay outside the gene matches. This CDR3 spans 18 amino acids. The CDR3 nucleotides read TGTGCCAGCAGTACCCAGCGGGGGAGACGTGAATCTCAAGAGACCCAGTACTTC. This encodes CASSTQRGRRESQETQYF.

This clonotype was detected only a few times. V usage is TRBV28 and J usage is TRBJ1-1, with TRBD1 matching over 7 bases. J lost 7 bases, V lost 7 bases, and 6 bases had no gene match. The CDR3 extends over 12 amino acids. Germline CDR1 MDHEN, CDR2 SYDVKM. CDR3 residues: CASTMGQFEAFF. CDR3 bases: TGTGCCAGCACCATGGGACAGTTTGAAGCTTTCTTT.

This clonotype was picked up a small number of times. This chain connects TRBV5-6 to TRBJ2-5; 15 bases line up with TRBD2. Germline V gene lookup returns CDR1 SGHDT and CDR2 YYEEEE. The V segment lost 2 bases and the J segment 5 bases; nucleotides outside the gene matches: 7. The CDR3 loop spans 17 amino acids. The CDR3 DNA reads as TGTGCCAGCAGCTTCCCAGGACTAGCGGGAGGGCCGGAGACCCAGTACTTC. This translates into CASSFPGLAGGPETQYF.

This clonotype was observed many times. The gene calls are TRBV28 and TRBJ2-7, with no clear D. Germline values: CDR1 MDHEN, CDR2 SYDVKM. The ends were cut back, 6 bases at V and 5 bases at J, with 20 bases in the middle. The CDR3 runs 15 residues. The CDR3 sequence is CASSPHVGFGHEQYF. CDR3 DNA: TGTGCCAGCAGCCCCCACGTGGGGTTCGGGCACGAGCAGTACTTC.

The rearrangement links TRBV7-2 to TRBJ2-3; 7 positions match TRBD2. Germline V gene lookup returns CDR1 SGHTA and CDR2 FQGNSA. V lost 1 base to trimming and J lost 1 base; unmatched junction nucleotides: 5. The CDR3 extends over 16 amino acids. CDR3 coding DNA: TGTGCCAGCAGCTTAGGAAGCCTAGCGGGCACAGATACGCAGTATTTT. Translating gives CASSLGSLAGTDTQYF.

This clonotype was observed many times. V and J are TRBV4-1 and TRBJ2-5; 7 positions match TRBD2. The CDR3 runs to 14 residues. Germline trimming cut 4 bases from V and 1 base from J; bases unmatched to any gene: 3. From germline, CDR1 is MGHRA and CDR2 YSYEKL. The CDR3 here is CASSLRGVQETQYF. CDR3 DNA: TGCGCCAGCAGCCTTCGGGGGGTCCAAGAGACCCAGTACTTC.

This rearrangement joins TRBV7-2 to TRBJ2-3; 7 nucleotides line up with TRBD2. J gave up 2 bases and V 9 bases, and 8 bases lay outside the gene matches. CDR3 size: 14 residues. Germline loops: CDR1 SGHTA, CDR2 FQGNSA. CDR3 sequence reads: CASGARGVTDTQYF. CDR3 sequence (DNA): TGTGCCAGTGGCGCCCGGGGGGTCACAGATACGCAGTATTTT.

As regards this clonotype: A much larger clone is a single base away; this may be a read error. The CDR3 sequence: CAGSSQQGSWETQYF. The CDR3 DNA follows: TGTGCCGGCAGCTCCCAGCAAGGGTCCTGGGAGACCCAGTACTTC. The rearrangement joins TRBV9 to TRBJ2-5, with D unclear. This CDR3 region has 15 residues. Germline CDR1 and CDR2: SGDLS and YYNGEE.

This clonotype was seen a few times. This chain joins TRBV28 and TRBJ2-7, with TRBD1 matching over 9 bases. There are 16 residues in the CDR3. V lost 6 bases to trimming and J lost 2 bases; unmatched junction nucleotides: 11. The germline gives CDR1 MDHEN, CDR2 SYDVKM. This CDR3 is CASRTSPGQGAYEQYF. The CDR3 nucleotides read TGTGCCAGCAGAACTTCACCGGGACAGGGAGCCTACGAGCAGTACTTC.

This CDR3 reads CSARDPDLGDEQFF. DNA for the CDR3: TGCAGTGCTAGAGATCCGGACCTAGGGGATGAGCAGTTCTTC. The genes are TRBV20-1 and TRBJ2-1; TRBD1 is a possible D gene (5 bases). The length of the CDR3 is 14 residues. Germline CDR1 is DFQATT and CDR2 is SNEGSKA (reference sequence). V lost 0 bases, J lost 8 bases, and 14 bases lay in between.

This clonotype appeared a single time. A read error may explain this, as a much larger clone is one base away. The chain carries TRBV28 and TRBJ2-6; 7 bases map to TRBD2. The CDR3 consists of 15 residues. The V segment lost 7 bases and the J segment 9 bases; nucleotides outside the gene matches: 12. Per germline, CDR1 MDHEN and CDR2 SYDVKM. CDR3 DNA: TGTGCCAGCACCTCATGGCCGGGGGAGGGCAACGTCCTGACTTTC. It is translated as CASTSWPGEGNVLTF. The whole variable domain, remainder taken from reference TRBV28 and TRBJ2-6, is DVKVTQSSRYLVKRTGEKVFLECVQDMDHENMFWYRQDPGLGLRLIYFSYDVKMKEKGDIPEGYSVSREKKERFSLILESASTNQTSMYLCASTSWPGEGNVLTFGAGSRLTVL.

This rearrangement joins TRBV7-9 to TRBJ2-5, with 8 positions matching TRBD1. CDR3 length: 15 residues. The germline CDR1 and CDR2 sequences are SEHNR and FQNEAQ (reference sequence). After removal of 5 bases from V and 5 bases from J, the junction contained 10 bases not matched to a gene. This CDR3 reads CASSLDRAGQETQYF. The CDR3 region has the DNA TGTGCCAGCAGCCTGGACAGGGCTGGGCAGGAGACCCAGTACTTC.

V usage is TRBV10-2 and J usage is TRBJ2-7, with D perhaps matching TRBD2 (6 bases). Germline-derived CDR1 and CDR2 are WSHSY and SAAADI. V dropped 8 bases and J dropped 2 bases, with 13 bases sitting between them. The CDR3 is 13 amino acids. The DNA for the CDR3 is TGCGCCAGCCTAGGAGGGATCGCCTACGAGCAGTACTTC. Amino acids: CASLGGIAYEQYF.

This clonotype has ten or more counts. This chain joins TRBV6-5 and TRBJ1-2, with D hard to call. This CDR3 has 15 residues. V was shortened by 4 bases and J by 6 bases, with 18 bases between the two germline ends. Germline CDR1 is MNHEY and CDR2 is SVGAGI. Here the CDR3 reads CASSSRPNAEDGYTF. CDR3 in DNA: TGTGCCAGCAGTTCAAGACCCAACGCTGAAGATGGCTACACCTTC.

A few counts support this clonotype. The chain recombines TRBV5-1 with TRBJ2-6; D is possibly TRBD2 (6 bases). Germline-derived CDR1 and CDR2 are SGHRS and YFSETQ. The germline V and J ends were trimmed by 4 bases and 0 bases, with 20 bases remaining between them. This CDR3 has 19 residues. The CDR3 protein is CASSPRDSLWNSGANVLTF. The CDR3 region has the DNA TGCGCCAGCAGCCCCCGGGACTCACTGTGGAACTCTGGGGCCAACGTCCTGACTTTC.

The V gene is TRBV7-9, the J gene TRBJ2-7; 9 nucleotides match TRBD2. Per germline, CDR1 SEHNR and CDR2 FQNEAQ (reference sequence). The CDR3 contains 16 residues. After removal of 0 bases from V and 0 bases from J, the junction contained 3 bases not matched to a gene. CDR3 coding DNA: TGTGCCAGCAGCTTAGCGGTTAGCGGGAGCTCCTACGAGCAGTACTTC. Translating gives CASSLAVSGSSYEQYF.

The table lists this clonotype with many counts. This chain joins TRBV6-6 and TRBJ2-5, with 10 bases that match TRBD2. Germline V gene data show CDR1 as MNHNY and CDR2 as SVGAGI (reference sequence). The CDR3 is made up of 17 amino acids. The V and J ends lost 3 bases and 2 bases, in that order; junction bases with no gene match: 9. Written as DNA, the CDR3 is TGTGCCAGCAGTTATGAGCGGGGGGGGCCGGGTCAAGAGACCCAGTACTTC. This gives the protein CASSYERGGPGQETQYF.

The CDR3 here is CSVEESRGTAGAFF. CDR3 DNA sequence: TGCAGCGTTGAAGAATCTCGGGGGACGGCCGGAGCTTTCTTT. The chain carries TRBV29-1 and TRBJ1-1; TRBD1 is a possible D gene (5 bases). Germline values: CDR1 SQVTM, CDR2 ANQGSEA. Trimming cost V 0 bases and J 10 bases, with 18 bases left between them. The CDR3 loop spans 14 amino acids.

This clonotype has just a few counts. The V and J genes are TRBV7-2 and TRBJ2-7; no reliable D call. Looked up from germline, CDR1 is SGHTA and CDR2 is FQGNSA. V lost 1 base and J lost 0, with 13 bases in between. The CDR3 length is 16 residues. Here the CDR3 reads CASSLDSRLSSYEQYF. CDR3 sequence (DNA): TGTGCCAGCAGCTTAGACTCCCGGTTGAGCTCCTACGAGCAGTACTTC.

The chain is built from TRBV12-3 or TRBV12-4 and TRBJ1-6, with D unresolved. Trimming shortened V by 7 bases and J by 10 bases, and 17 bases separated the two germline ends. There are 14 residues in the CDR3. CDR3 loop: CASTPRMRASPLHF. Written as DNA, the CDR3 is TGTGCCAGCACCCCTAGGATGAGGGCGTCACCCCTCCACTTT.

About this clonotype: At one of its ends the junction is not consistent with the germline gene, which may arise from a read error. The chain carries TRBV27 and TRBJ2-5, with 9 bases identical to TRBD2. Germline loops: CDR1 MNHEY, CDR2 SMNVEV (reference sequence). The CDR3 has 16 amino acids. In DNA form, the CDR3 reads TGTGCCGGCAGTTTGGGGGGGCTAGCGGGACCCGAGGGGCAGTACTTC. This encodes CAGSLGGLAGPEGQYF.

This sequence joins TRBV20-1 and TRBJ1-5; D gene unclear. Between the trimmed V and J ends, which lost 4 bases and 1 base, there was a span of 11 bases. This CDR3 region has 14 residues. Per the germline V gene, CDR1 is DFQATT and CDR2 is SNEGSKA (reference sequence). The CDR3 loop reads CSAKISQSNQPQHF. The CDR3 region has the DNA TGCAGTGCTAAAATCTCCCAGAGCAATCAGCCCCAGCATTTT.

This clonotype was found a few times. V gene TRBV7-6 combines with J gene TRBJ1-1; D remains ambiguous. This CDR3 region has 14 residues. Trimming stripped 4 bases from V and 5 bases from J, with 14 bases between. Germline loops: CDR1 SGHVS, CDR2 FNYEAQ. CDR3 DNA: TGTGCCAGCAGCTCGGGTAGGGCCCGTACTGAAGCTTTCTTT. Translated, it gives CASSSGRARTEAFF.

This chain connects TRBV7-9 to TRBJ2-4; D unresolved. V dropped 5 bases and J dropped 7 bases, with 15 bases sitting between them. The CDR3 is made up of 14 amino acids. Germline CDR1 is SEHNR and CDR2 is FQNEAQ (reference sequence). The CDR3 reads CASSQEGAGNIQYF. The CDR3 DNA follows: TGTGCCAGCAGCCAGGAAGGAGCCGGGAACATTCAGTACTTC.

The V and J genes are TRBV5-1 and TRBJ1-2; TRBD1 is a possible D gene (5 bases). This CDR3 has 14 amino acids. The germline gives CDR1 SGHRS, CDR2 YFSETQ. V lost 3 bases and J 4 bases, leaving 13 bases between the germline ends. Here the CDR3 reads CASSWSREGYGYTF. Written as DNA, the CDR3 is TGCGCCAGCAGCTGGAGCAGGGAAGGCTATGGCTACACCTTC.